The clone carrying this TCR beta chain was picked up many times. The data are from a study of human T cells and chemical hapten exposure. Study-level background: Diphenylcyclopropenone doses were given weekly to the scalps of patients across the roughly 25-week study.

Time point: patch test 2, 6 weeks after DPC sensitization. Treatment meaning: therapeutic diphenylcyclopropenone sensitization with weekly scalp DPC. Venepuncture was done earlier than the placement of each patch test. The study extracted total RNA from unfractionated whole blood. Library construction involved attaching unique molecular identifiers to individual cDNA molecules, which allowed quantitative, reproducible TCR counting. TCRdb passed the RACE reads through MiXCR, listing each CDR3 protein once. The sample yields over 60,000 distinct CDR3 sequences, 10% to 13% seen once. This CDR3 has 14 residues. Trimming took 4 bases from V and 9 from J, leaving 16 bases between them. Germline V gene sequence: CDR1 SGHVS, CDR2 FQNEAQ.

Sequenced here: whole blood, sampled in connection with sensitization to the hapten diphenylcyclopropenone (DPC). This TCR derives from a woman in her fifties or sixties with alopecia areata. Some clones in this sample may be carry-over from other donors' samples. V and J are TRBV7-8 and TRBJ2-1; no definite D call. The chain's CDR3 is CASSSYSGEGEQFF. Here the CDR3 DNA reads TGTGCCAGCAGCTCCTACTCGGGTGAAGGTGAGCAGTTCTTC.